The clone carrying this TCR beta chain showed up just once. This entry is derived from a study of somatic mutations in cytotoxic T cells in rheumatoid arthritis. Method: immunoSEQ multiplex PCR; TCRdb's copy keeps in-frame clones and lacks some. The data contain roughly 17,000 clones, roughly 85% of them seen just once; the ten biggest clones take up around 7%. Germline CDR1 reads MNHNS; CDR2 reads SASEGT. V lost 0 bases, J lost 7 bases, and 10 bases lay in between. This CDR3 contains 14 residues. This receptor was identified in a woman aged 40 to 50 with rheumatoid arthritis. This sequence joins TRBV6-1 and TRBJ1-3; D is unclear. The specimen sequenced was CD8+ T cells sorted from blood. The CDR3 nucleotides read TGTGCCAGCAGTGAAGCCGCAGTTCCGAACACCATATATTTT. It codes for CASSEAAVPNTIYF.